These 20 T cell receptor beta chains came from one sample sequenced in a study of shared clonotypes between healthy human individuals. Measured with immunoSEQ multiplex PCR; TCRdb has only the in-frame clones, and not every one. The repertoire includes over 2 million clones, roughly 90% of them detected once, and about 0.41% sits in the top ten. The sample taken for sequencing was naive CD4+ T cells from PBMCs. Subset given: CD45RA+ positively selected. The source of these receptors is a man younger than 35 in good health. Some clones in this sample may be carry-over from other donors' samples.

The chain combines TRBV6-6 with TRBJ2-3; TRBD1 aligns across 9 bases. CDR3 length: 14 residues. V dropped 7 bases and J dropped 5; count of bases not matched to a gene: 7. Germline values: CDR1 MNHNY, CDR2 SVGAGI (reference sequence). Written as DNA, the CDR3 is TGTGCCAGCAACGACAGGGGGGTGGGAGATACGCAGTATTTT. Translation: CASNDRGVGDTQYF.

This chain connects TRBV5-6 to TRBJ2-7; D might be TRBD2 (5 bases). The CDR3 extends over 15 amino acids. The V end lost 4 bases, the J end lost 3 bases, and 17 bases lay between the germline ends. Germline CDR1 SGHDT, CDR2 YYEEEE. Here the CDR3 DNA reads TGTGCCAGCAGCACCGGACTCTATCTGATCTACGAGCAGTACTTC. This sequence encodes CASSTGLYLIYEQYF.

Turning to this clone: Additional DNA sequences in this sample encode the identical CDR3. This chain links TRBV10-3 with TRBJ2-5; no firm D call. This CDR3 region has 13 residues. The germline V gene has CDR1 ENHRY and CDR2 SYGVKD. The V end lost 0 bases, the J end lost 4 bases, and 6 bases lay between the germline ends. The CDR3 reads CAISESGGETQYF. CDR3 coding DNA: TGTGCCATCAGTGAGTCTGGCGGAGAGACCCAGTACTTC.

The chain carries TRBV28 and TRBJ2-7, with D perhaps matching TRBD2 (5 bases). The germline gives CDR1 MDHEN, CDR2 SYDVKM. The CDR3 has 15 residues. Trimming took 5 bases from V and 3 from J, leaving 17 bases between them. The CDR3 DNA sequence: TGTGCCAGCAGTCCCTCCGGGGAGTGGCGCTACGAGCAGTACTTC. Protein sequence: CASSPSGEWRYEQYF.

The sample holds one count of this clone. The V and J genes are TRBV6-5 and TRBJ1-1; 12 nucleotides align to TRBD1. V was clipped by 6 bases and J by 2 bases; unmatched bases: 1. The germline CDR1 and CDR2 sequences are MNHEY and SVGAGI. This CDR3 is 14 amino acids long. The CDR3 sequence is CASRGTGGNTEAFF. Here the CDR3 DNA reads TGTGCCAGCAGAGGGACAGGGGGCAACACTGAAGCTTTCTTT.

The rearrangement joins TRBV27 to TRBJ2-2, with TRBD2 matching 13 bases. This CDR3 has 22 amino acids. CDR1 MNHEY and CDR2 SMNVEV come from the germline V gene (reference sequence). The trim removed 3 bases at V and 0 bases at J, leaving 16 bases unmatched. DNA for the CDR3: TGTGCCAGCAGTTTTCCTACACCTCTGGGACTAGCGGGATCAGCGAACACCGGGGAGCTGTTTTTT. Its translation: CASSFPTPLGLAGSANTGELFF.

CDR3 amino acids: CASSRRDTGNTIYF. CDR3 in DNA: TGTGCCAGCAGTCGCAGGGATACTGGAAACACCATATATTTT. V is TRBV6-6 and J is TRBJ1-3; the D gene is possibly TRBD1 (5 bases). The germline V and J ends were trimmed by 5 bases and 2 bases, with 10 bases remaining between them. Germline V gene data show CDR1 as MNHNY and CDR2 as SVGAGI (reference sequence). The CDR3 runs to 14 residues.

The chain is built from TRBV5-4 and TRBJ2-7; 7 positions agree with TRBD1. This CDR3 has 15 amino acids. Germline assignment: CDR1 SGHNT and CDR2 YYREEE (reference sequence). The trim removed 0 bases at V and 6 bases at J, leaving 9 bases unmatched. The CDR3 is CASSLANRGPREQYF. DNA of the CDR3: TGTGCCAGCAGCTTGGCAAATAGGGGGCCTCGCGAGCAGTACTTC.

V and J are TRBV5-4 and TRBJ2-4; 8 bases map to TRBD2. Germline V CDR1 and CDR2: SGHNT, YYREEE (reference sequence). With V trimmed by 1 base and J by 1 base, 7 bases remained unmatched. The CDR3 is 17 amino acids. The CDR3 sequence is CASSLSAGGRAKNIQYF. CDR3 nucleotides: TGTGCCAGCAGCTTGTCGGCTGGCGGGAGGGCCAAAAACATTCAGTACTTC.

The V call is TRBV27, the J call TRBJ2-6, with D perhaps matching TRBD1 (6 bases). The germline V and J ends were trimmed by 2 bases and 3 bases, with 17 bases remaining between them. CDR1 and CDR2 (germline): MNHEY, SMNVEV (reference sequence). The CDR3 is 18 residues long. The CDR3: CASSLVAGGVGGANVLTF. As DNA, the CDR3 is TGTGCCAGCAGTTTAGTTGCTGGGGGCGTAGGTGGGGCCAACGTCCTGACTTTC.

The chain recombines TRBV18 with TRBJ1-1; a possible D gene is TRBD1 (6 bases). V lost 1 base, J lost 5 bases, and 14 bases lay in between. The germline gives CDR1 KGHSH, CDR2 LQKENI. The CDR3 has 15 residues. CDR3 DNA: TGTGCCAGCTCACCACTTTCAGGGGAGGCTACTGAAGCTTTCTTT. Its translation: CASSPLSGEATEAFF.

This clone was seen a single time. The chain couples TRBV6-5 to TRBJ1-2; TRBD1 matches at 12 bases. The CDR3 runs 15 residues. Germline trimming cut 5 bases from V and 6 bases from J; bases unmatched to any gene: 7. Per the germline V gene, CDR1 is MNHEY and CDR2 is SVGAGI. The CDR3 sequence: CASSAPGQGADGYTF. CDR3 nucleotide sequence: TGTGCCAGCAGTGCACCGGGACAGGGGGCGGATGGCTACACCTTC.

In the case of this clone: The same CDR3 also results from other DNA sequences found in this sample. The chain carries TRBV27 and TRBJ1-5; the D is unclear. The V and J ends lost 5 bases and 1 base respectively, with 3 bases between them. There are 12 residues in the CDR3. Germline V gene lookup returns CDR1 MNHEY and CDR2 SMNVEV (reference sequence). Written as DNA, the CDR3 is TGTGCCAGCAGTCGGAGCAATCAGCCCCAGCATTTT. Translated: CASSRSNQPQHF.

Only one count was recorded for this clone. Other DNA sequences of this sample code for an identical CDR3. The rearrangement joins TRBV19 to TRBJ2-6; tentative D call: TRBD1 (6 bases). This CDR3 comprises 15 residues. V was clipped by 4 bases and J by 0 bases, with 7 bases between them. CDR1 and CDR2 from the germline V gene are LNHDA and SQIVND (reference sequence). In DNA, the CDR3 is TGTGCCAGTAGTAGGGGGCCCTCTGGGGCCAACGTCCTGACTTTC. It codes for CASSRGPSGANVLTF.

The CDR3 protein is CASSLADDSPYEQYF. The CDR3 DNA is TGTGCCAGCAGTTTAGCGGACGACTCACCGTACGAGCAGTACTTC. The chain has TRBV28 and TRBJ2-7; D is uncertain. Germline loops: CDR1 MDHEN, CDR2 SYDVKM. V was cut by 2 bases and J by 4 bases, with 15 bases left in between. The CDR3 sequence is 15 residues long.

CDR3 residues: CASRRQGGDEQFF. DNA of the CDR3: TGCGCCAGCAGACGACAGGGAGGCGATGAGCAGTTCTTC. The gene calls are TRBV5-1 and TRBJ2-1; D is perhaps TRBD1 (7 bases). Trimming pared 5 bases from V and 8 bases from J, leaving 14 bases between. The CDR3 has 13 amino acids. Germline V gives CDR1 SGHRS, CDR2 YFSETQ.

The chain is built from TRBV9 and TRBJ1-2; 7 bases are shared with TRBD1. The CDR3 length is 14 residues. CDR1 SGDLS and CDR2 YYNGEE come from the germline V gene. The V gene end was trimmed by 3 bases and the J gene end by 2 bases; junction bases not matched to a gene: 4. The CDR3 nucleotides are TGTGCCAGCAGCGAGGGGGCGGACAACTATGGCTACACCTTC. As protein: CASSEGADNYGYTF. The entire variable domain, with the rest obtained from reference TRBV9 and TRBJ1-2, is as follows: DSGVTQTPKHLITATGQRVTLRCSPRSGDLSVYWYQQSLDQGLQFLIQYYNGEERAKGNILERFSAQQFPDLHSELNLSSLELGDSALYFCASSEGADNYGYTFGSGTRLTVV.

Details on this clone: Additional DNA sequences in this sample encode the identical CDR3. This sequence joins TRBV28 and TRBJ1-2; possible D gene TRBD1, 5 bases. In germline, CDR1 is MDHEN, CDR2 SYDVKM. Trimming took off 4 bases at V and 7 bases at J, with 7 bases between the two ends. CDR3 length equals 11 residues. CDR3 region: CASSSGIGYTF. For the CDR3, the DNA is TGTGCCAGCAGTTCAGGGATTGGCTACACCTTC.

The V call is TRBV4-3, the J call TRBJ1-2; 10 bases agree with TRBD1. The germline gives CDR1 LGHNA, CDR2 YSLEER. The CDR3 contains 15 residues. V dropped 7 bases and J dropped 8; count of bases not matched to a gene: 13. The CDR3 spells CASNHYRDRGRGYTF. The CDR3 DNA reads as TGCGCCAGCAACCACTACCGGGACAGGGGAAGGGGCTACACCTTC.

A note on this clone: Other DNA sequences in the sample encode the same CDR3. The chain uses TRBV18 and TRBJ1-5, with a tentative D call TRBD1 (5 bases). The CDR3 runs 14 residues. Deletions cut 2 bases from V and 3 bases from J, with 8 bases between. Per germline, CDR1 KGHSH and CDR2 LQKENI. Written as DNA, the CDR3 is TGTGCCAGCTCACCAACAGGAGACAATCAGCCCCAGCATTTT. Its protein product is CASSPTGDNQPQHF.